This T cell receptor beta chain was captured by sequencing in a study of CD4 T cells in relation to SARS-CoV-2 and coronaviruses (dated by TCRdb to the early 2020s). Describing the broader study: Using patient-derived lymphoblastoid cell lines, the shared crossreactive spike epitopes were mapped to their HLA restriction. A different TCR-beta assay, based on Illumina, was used to sequence expansion assays from other donors in the study. The Adaptive Biotechnologies TCR-sequencing kit was used to sequence samples from a few pre-COVID donors and the naive versus memory experiments, whereas other data were Illumina-based. Memory CD4+ T cell crossreactivity between SARS-CoV-2 and common cold coronavirus spike proteins was assessed at the TCR clonotype level in the study. What the study reported, not specific to this receptor: The study was limited by small numbers of patients and tested TCRs. Naive versus memory sequencing indicated that memory recall responses, rather than primary responses primed during culture, are detected by the assay. Memory CD4+ clonotypes crossrecognizing SARS-CoV-2 and at least one common cold coronavirus spike were found in roughly 59% of donors. Because the crossreactivity analysis focused on spike protein, crossreactivity against other viral proteins was not assessed. No donor contributed both pre-pandemic and post-infection samples, which limited tracing the source of pre-existing responses. Compared with monoreactive clones, crossreactive clones had significantly weaker SARS-CoV-2-driven expansion, a result consistent with antigenic imprinting.

According to the germline V gene, CDR1 reads MNHNS and CDR2 reads SASEGT. From the cysteine through the phenylalanine, the CDR3 covers 15 amino acids. Left in the record is the CDR3 DNA by itself, 45 bases read in frame from the first base. CD4+ T cells from unexposed donors were collected before the COVID-19 pandemic (2011-2018). Naive and memory CD4+ T cells were separated from cryopreserved PBMCs through CD4 enrichment, which was followed by EasySep naive CD4+ T cell enrichment. Leukapheresis product for the unexposed donors was bought commercially. PBMCs were isolated from leukapheresis product or whole blood by Ficoll-Paque PLUS gradient centrifugation. PBMCs were either cryopreserved at -140 degrees C or used fresh in the expansion assay. The QIAamp Micro DNA Kit was used to extract genomic DNA from the CD4+ T cells. Deep-resolution immunoSEQ TCR-beta sequencing was performed on DNA from uncultured naive and memory CD4+ T cells. Concerning the study's data processing: During preprocessing, nonproductive sequences were discarded, as were any CDR3s that did not begin with C, did not end with F or W, or were shorter than 7 amino acids. Cultured and uncultured naive and memory CD4+ repertoires were searched for CDR3s previously identified as spike- and CEF-reactive. Pairwise Levenshtein distance, computed with the stringdist R package after three terminal residues were trimmed from each end, was used as the measure of CDR3 homology. Sourced from immuneACCESS, this table was stored by TCRdb with only in-frame sequences that have V and J called. A share of the clones is absent; for the studies checked, an unresolved V gene accounts for under half, and the remainder has no known explanation. V, J and clone size derive from that table, while D and trimming were established from the DNA sequence. Present in this sample are tens of thousands of clones, roughly 93% of which were seen just once. The top ten clones comprise 0.14% of the sample.

This clone was counted once. No cognate antigen has been identified for it. One junction end disagrees with the germline gene, perhaps due to a read error. The sequencing input was naive CD4+ T cells from PBMCs. The cell subset or site label, read with the paper, signifies: naive CD4+ T cells isolated by negative enrichment. This receptor was obtained from a human donor in good health. In this chain, TRBV6-1 is recombined with TRBJ1-6, with TRBD1 identical over 9 junction bases. The CDR3 protein: CASREDRGRGSPLHF. The nucleotide sequence reads as follows: TGTGCCAGCAGGGAAGACAGGGGGAGAGGGTCACCCCTCCACTTT.